The T cell receptor beta chain under discussion was sequenced for a study of response to subunit inactivated influenza vaccine. Study-level results: After each seasonal influenza vaccination, few new T cells are recruited, the authors suggested.

The germline V gene has CDR1 WSHSY and CDR2 SAAADI. The CDR3 is 13 amino acids. The ends were cut back, 7 bases at V and 9 bases at J, with 16 bases in the middle. A single record per CDR3 protein comes from TCRdb applying MiXCR to the RT-PCR reads. The sample consists of some 520,000 distinct CDR3 sequences, 15% to 20% of them appearing once. This clonotype was detected only a few times. Its antigen is currently unknown. Here the sequenced sample was CD4+ T cells sorted from PBMCs, taken roughly 24 months after vaccination. The source of this sequence is a man aged 50 to 69 who received an inactivated influenza vaccine. This chain uses TRBV10-2 with TRBJ2-1; TRBD2 is a possible D gene (6 bases). The CDR3 sequence is CASILNGGSEQFF. The CDR3 DNA sequence: TGCGCCAGCATACTTAATGGAGGGTCTGAGCAGTTCTTC.